These T cell receptor beta chains were read from a single sample in a study of regulatory T cells in long-lasting Graves disease. Each CDR3 protein is one row after TCRdb ran MiXCR on the multiplex PCR reads. This sample has 600,000 to 850,000 distinct CDR3 sequences; about 32% occur once, and the top ten carry around 42%. The sample was peripheral blood mononuclear cells (PBMCs), taken when the disease was refractory, from a patient treated with antithyroid drugs. The receptors originated from a female donor with Graves disease. Each CDR3 is given with its conserved first and last residue. Fields, in order: V gene, J gene, CDR3 protein.

TRBV10-2	TRBJ1-2	CASRDWDSSSYTF
TRBV19	TRBJ1-6	CASSDRSGRDKAIQPLHF
TRBV12-5	TRBJ2-4	CASGARLAGGNPNGKNIQYF
TRBV6-2/TRBV6-3	TRBJ1-4	CASGWSTGGEKLFF
TRBV27	TRBJ2-6	CASSLEIGANVLTF
TRBV11-2	TRBJ1-1	CASSNYFQMDSSHTEAFF
TRBV6-1	TRBJ2-7	CASRTLVVEEQYF
TRBV20-1	TRBJ1-5	CSASSLDPISSNQPQHF
TRBV7-9	TRBJ1-2	CASSLPGGTNYGYTF
TRBV10-3	TRBJ1-4	CAISASGVEKLFF
TRBV5-4	TRBJ1-1	CASSEDRMNTEAFF
TRBV4-1	TRBJ1-2	CASSQPISGTKKGGYTF
TRBV30	TRBJ1-4	CAGTVNEKLFF
TRBV3-1	TRBJ2-3	CASSQGTGRKTDTQYF
TRBV20-1	TRBJ1-2	CSATTGTGDKGYTF
TRBV6-1	TRBJ1-3	CASRTDSGNTIYF
TRBV6-1	TRBJ2-5	CASSESGGPRRETQYF
TRBV18	TRBJ1-2	CASSPNPRTSNGYTF
TRBV3-1	TRBJ2-7	CASSPSLSGRGEQYF
TRBV3-1	TRBJ1-5	CASSTSTGTPFGQPQHF
TRBV28	TRBJ2-7	CASSFPPPAEQYF
TRBV28	TRBJ1-5	CASSLYGRANSNQPQHF
TRBV7-3	TRBJ1-1	CASSSSSVQTEAFF
TRBV5-1	TRBJ1-1	CASSAQGGSTEAFF
TRBV29-1	TRBJ2-7	CSVEEQGPYEQYF
TRBV12-3/TRBV12-4	TRBJ1-1	CASNLGPYRNTEAFF